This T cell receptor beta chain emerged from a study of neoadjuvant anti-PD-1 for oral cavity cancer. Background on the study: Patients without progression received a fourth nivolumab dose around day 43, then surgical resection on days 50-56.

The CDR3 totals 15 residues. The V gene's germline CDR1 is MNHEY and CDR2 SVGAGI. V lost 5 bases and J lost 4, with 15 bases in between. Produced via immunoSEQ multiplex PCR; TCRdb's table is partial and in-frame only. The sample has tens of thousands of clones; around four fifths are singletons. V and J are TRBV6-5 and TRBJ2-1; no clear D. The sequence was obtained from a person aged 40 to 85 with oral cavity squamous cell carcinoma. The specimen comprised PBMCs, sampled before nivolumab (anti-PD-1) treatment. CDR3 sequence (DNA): TGTGCCAGCAGTATTAGTCCCCCGGGTTACAATGAGCAGTTCTTC. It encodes CASSISPPGYNEQFF.